This T cell receptor beta chain was identified during a study of T cells after somatic rescue of genetic block. Assay: immunoSEQ multiplex PCR; the TCRdb copy retains only in-frame clones and omits some. The sample has approximately 65,000 clones; approximately 90% are singletons. The CDR3 extends over 17 amino acids. V trimming: 5 bases; J trimming: 2 bases; junction bases outside the gene matches: 7. Germline-derived CDR1 and CDR2 are SGHAT and FQNNGV. Sequencing was performed on peripheral blood mononuclear cells (PBMCs). The clonotype comes from a man in his forties or fifties. The chain carries TRBV11-2 and TRBJ2-6; 9 nucleotides agree with TRBD1. The CDR3 nucleotides are TGTGCCAGCAGCGACTCCAGACAGGGGGCTGGGGCCAACGTCCTGACTTTC. It is translated as CASSDSRQGAGANVLTF.